A single sample is the source of the 12 T cell receptor beta chains below, sequenced in a study of T cell changes during pregnancy in multiple sclerosis. The table came from immunoSEQ multiplex PCR; TCRdb's copy has only in-frame clones and leaves some out. The sample holds about 55,000 clones, 94% seen once. This specimen was CD8+ T cells from peripheral blood mononuclear cells, taken in the third trimester of pregnancy. Receptor source: a female donor with multiple sclerosis, enrolled in a pregnancy study.

The chain joins TRBV4-3 to TRBJ2-3, with D possibly TRBD2 on 6 matching bases. Germline-derived CDR1 and CDR2 are LGHNA and YSLEER. Trimming shortened V by 0 bases and J by 2 bases, and 9 bases separated the two germline ends. The CDR3 sequence is 15 residues long. CDR3 residues: CASSQEWRDTDTQYF. CDR3 bases: TGCGCCAGCAGCCAAGAGTGGCGGGACACAGATACGCAGTATTTT.

This sequence joins TRBV7-9 and TRBJ1-1; D may be TRBD1 (5 bases). CDR3 length: 13 amino acids. CDR1 is SEHNR, CDR2 FQNEAQ, per germline (reference sequence). The V end was cut by 5 bases, the J end by 3 bases, with 10 bases between. The CDR3 loop is CASSAGGDTEAFF. The CDR3 DNA reads as TGTGCCAGCAGCGCGGGGGGGGACACTGAAGCTTTCTTT.

The chain combines TRBV4-1 with TRBJ1-1; 8 bases match TRBD1. Germline V gives CDR1 MGHRA, CDR2 YSYEKL. The CDR3 loop spans 15 amino acids. V gave up 0 bases and J gave up 3 bases; unmatched junction bases: 3. The CDR3 reads CASSQDAGQDTEAFF. CDR3 DNA: TGCGCCAGCAGCCAAGATGCGGGACAGGACACTGAAGCTTTCTTT.

The rearrangement links TRBV5-4 to TRBJ1-1; TRBD1 might be the D (6 bases). V was shortened by 5 bases and J by 7 bases, with 12 bases between the two germline ends. The CDR3 sequence is 12 residues long. Per germline, CDR1 SGHNT and CDR2 YYREEE (reference sequence). This chain's CDR3 is CASSQGLNEAFF. In nucleotides, the CDR3 is TGTGCCAGCAGTCAGGGGCTGAATGAAGCTTTCTTT. The full variable domain, with the rest looked up from reference TRBV5-4 and TRBJ1-1, is ETGVTQSPTHLIKTRGQQVTLRCSSQSGHNTVSWYQQALGQGPQFIFQYYREEENGRGNFPPRFSGLQFPNYSSELNVNALELDDSALYLCASSQGLNEAFFGQGTRLTVV.

This chain connects TRBV27 to TRBJ2-3; 8 nucleotides align to TRBD2. In germline, CDR1 is MNHEY, CDR2 SMNVEV (reference sequence). After removal of 6 bases from V and 0 bases from J, the junction contained 8 bases not matched to a gene. The CDR3 is 16 residues long. The CDR3 sequence: CASSHSGRGSTDTQYF. CDR3 bases: TGTGCCAGCAGCCACAGCGGGAGAGGGAGCACAGATACGCAGTATTTT.

The chain carries TRBV7-8 and TRBJ2-5; the match to TRBD2 covers 7 bases. V shed 5 bases and J 2 bases; nucleotides not matched to a gene: 11. This CDR3 is 16 amino acids long. Germline assignment: CDR1 SGHVS and CDR2 FQNEAQ. CDR3 protein: CASSESVGGGQETQYF. The CDR3, as DNA: TGTGCCAGCAGCGAGTCAGTTGGGGGGGGACAAGAGACCCAGTACTTC.

The chain recombines TRBV28 with TRBJ1-2, with 7 bases that match TRBD1. The ends lost 3 bases at V and 5 bases at J; junction bases unmatched: 6. The germline CDR1 and CDR2 sequences are MDHEN and SYDVKM. The CDR3 consists of 14 residues. The CDR3 spells CASSLGTVVYGYTF. The CDR3 DNA follows: TGTGCCAGCAGTTTGGGGACAGTCGTTTATGGCTACACCTTC.

The chain links TRBV4-3 to TRBJ2-7; D not certain. The V and J ends lost 0 bases and 1 base respectively, with 10 bases between them. Germline CDR1 LGHNA, CDR2 YSLEER. This CDR3 has 15 amino acids. CDR3: CASSQEVSASYEQYF. CDR3 bases: TGCGCCAGCAGCCAAGAGGTTAGTGCTTCCTACGAGCAGTACTTC.

The rearrangement links TRBV7-9 to TRBJ2-1, with D maybe TRBD2 (6 bases). Germline CDR1 and CDR2: SEHNR and FQNEAQ (reference sequence). V lost 1 base and J lost 9, with 16 bases in between. This CDR3 has 15 residues. The CDR3 DNA reads as TGTGCCAGCAGCTTAGGTGCGGGACCCTCTGCTGAGCAGTTCTTC. It translates to CASSLGAGPSAEQFF.

In its sample, this clone was seen once. The chain uses TRBV5-6 and TRBJ2-1, with 7 positions matching TRBD1. Trimming at V came to 0 bases and at J to 4 bases, leaving 1 base not matched to a gene. The CDR3 covers 14 residues. Per the germline V gene, CDR1 is SGHDT and CDR2 is YYEEEE. CDR3 bases: TGTGCCAGCAGCTTGGCGGACAGGTACAATGAGCAGTTCTTC. Protein sequence: CASSLADRYNEQFF. Combining the CDR3 with reference TRBV5-6 and TRBJ2-1 gives the whole variable domain DAGVTQSPTHLIKTRGQQVTLRCSPKSGHDTVSWYQQALGQGPQFIFQYYEEEERQRGNFPDRFSGHQFPNYSSELNVNALLLGDSALYLCASSLADRYNEQFFGPGTRLTVL.

V is TRBV28 and J is TRBJ1-2, with TRBD1 matching 7 bases. Germline assignment: CDR1 MDHEN and CDR2 SYDVKM. The CDR3 runs 15 residues. V lost 3 bases to trimming and J lost 2 bases; unmatched junction nucleotides: 6. The CDR3 protein is CASSLGDSLNYGYTF. The CDR3 DNA follows: TGTGCCAGCAGTTTGGGGGACAGCTTAAACTATGGCTACACCTTC.

The V call is TRBV5-1, the J call TRBJ2-5; 11 bases are shared with TRBD2. The germline V gene encodes CDR1 SGHRS and CDR2 YFSETQ. This CDR3 has 15 amino acids. With 3 bases clipped from V and 5 bases from J, the junction kept 6 bases outside the gene matches. The CDR3 protein is CASSYELAGVETQYF. CDR3 nucleotide sequence: TGCGCCAGCAGCTACGAACTAGCGGGAGTGGAGACCCAGTACTTC.